Reported below is one T cell receptor (beta chain). Antigen unknown. Gene and germline names: mouse. The observed sequence ends 4 residues before the CDR3 terminus, with the missing tail filled in from the germline J gene. These data are taken from a study of CD8+ T cells in alopecia areata. About the study: It was roughly 7-11-week-old female C3H/HeJ mice that received skin from 6-12-month-old C3H/HeJ graft donors with spontaneous alopecia. Study-level points and caveats: Sharing of TCRs across patients appeared less clear than in mice, possibly for HLA-related reasons. Especially in alopecia totalis/universalis, lesional scalp showed greater clonality than normal scalp did. Scalp samples also contribute reads from the resident alphabeta T cells found in normal skin.

A panel of CD4, CD8alpha, NKG2D, NKG2ACE and other markers served to sort pooled cutaneous lymph node cells. This CDR3 region has 12 residues. Trimming left V 4 bases short and J 4 bases short, with 8 bases between. Germline-derived CDR1 and CDR2 are NNHDY and SYVADS. Extraction and reverse transcription of RNA yielded cDNA as the sequencing template. The repertoire was sequenced with immunoSEQ multiplex PCR; TCRdb's copy has only in-frame clones and lacks some. The table lists around 300,000 clones, with no singletons. Sequenced sample: CD4+ T cells sorted from a lymph node. This TCR was sampled from a C3H/HeJ mouse with alopecia areata. As its MHC haplotype, the strain has H2-k. The chain recombines TRBV13-3 with TRBJ1-2, with TRBD1 as a possible D gene (6 bases). The sequenced CDR3 bases are TGTGCCAGCAGTTACAGGGCCTCC. Translated, it gives CASSYRAS. The full CDR3 is CASSYRASDYTF.